This T cell receptor (beta chain) was sequenced for a study of technical replicates of blood from a few donors. A remark on this clone: Different DNA sequences within this sample yield the same CDR3.

Trimming left V 5 bases short and J 5 bases short, with 10 bases between. Per germline, CDR1 SGDLS and CDR2 YYNGEE. The CDR3 totals 13 residues. This table comes from immunoSEQ multiplex PCR, and its TCRdb copy is limited to in-frame clones, with some not included. Of more than 90,000 clones listed, about 95% are singletons. The sample was T cells isolated from PBMCs. This clonotype originated in a human donor in good health. This chain uses TRBV9 with TRBJ2-2, with a weak D call TRBD2 (5 bases). The CDR3 is CASSVSGTGELFF. The CDR3 DNA reads as TGTGCCAGCAGTGTGTCGGGAACCGGGGAGCTGTTTTTT. Using reference TRBV9 and TRBJ2-2 for the parts outside the CDR3, the full variable domain is DSGVTQTPKHLITATGQRVTLRCSPRSGDLSVYWYQQSLDQGLQFLIQYYNGEERAKGNILERFSAQQFPDLHSELNLSSLELGDSALYFCASSVSGTGELFFGEGSRLTVL.